A selection of T cell receptor beta chains follows, all from one sample in a study of T cells after yellow fever vaccination. TCRdb reanalysed the 5' RACE reads using MiXCR and keeps one entry per CDR3 protein. The table includes 500,000 to 650,000 distinct CDR3 sequences, less than 15% detected once. The sample was PBMCs, taken on the day of the yellow fever booster vaccination. All receptors come from a young man who received the YFV17D yellow fever vaccine. Both conserved end residues are part of each CDR3. The D gene is left open where the match is weak. Expanded clones are given a class, and other clones once, few, many or no size at all.

>-|TRBJ2-7|13|-|TRBV27
TGTGCCAGCAGTTTATTCCCTAGCCCGACGCAGTACTTC
CASSLFPSPTQYF
>few|TRBJ2-7|14|TRBD2|TRBV6-2/TRBV6-3
TGTGCCAGCAGTTACTTAGCGGGCTCCTACGAGCAGTACTTC
CASSYLAGSYEQYF
>few|TRBJ1-1|13|-|TRBV7-9
TGTGCCAGCAGCCCCGGGGGCGCAGGAAAACCTTTCTTT
CASSPGGAGKPFF
>-|TRBJ2-7|13|TRBD2|TRBV19
TGTGCCACCCAGGGCGAGCGGGAATACGAGCAGTACTTC
CATQGEREYEQYF
>-|TRBJ2-5|15|-|TRBV5-1
TGCGCCAGCAGCTTGGAGGGGTTCGTCAGGGAGACCCAGTACTTC
CASSLEGFVRETQYF
>-|TRBJ2-7|12|-|TRBV20-1
TGCAGTGCTCCCCGACCCGGTCGCGGGCAGTACTTC
CSAPRPGRGQYF
>few|TRBJ2-5|14|-|TRBV19
TGTGCCAGTAGTAGAAGGGACACCCAAGAGACCCAGTACTTC
CASSRRDTQETQYF
>-|TRBJ1-2|13|-|TRBV20-1
TGCAGTGCTCTCCAGACTGAGAACTATGGCTACACCTTC
CSALQTENYGYTF
>few|TRBJ2-3|14|TRBD2|TRBV5-4
TGTGCCAGCAGCTTGGGCGGGAGGAAGGATACGCAGTATTTT
CASSLGGRKDTQYF
>few|TRBJ2-1|17|TRBD2|TRBV4-3
TGCGCCAGCAGCCCTCAACAAACTAGCGGGAGTTTTTATTCGCAGTTCTTC
CASSPQQTSGSFYSQFF
>-|TRBJ1-1|12|TRBD1|TRBV10-1
TGCGCCAGCAGGGGACAGGGGTCTGAAGCTTTCTTT
CASRGQGSEAFF
>few|TRBJ1-1|13|-|TRBV29-1
TGCAGCGTTGCTAACAGCATGAACACTGAAGCTTTCTTT
CSVANSMNTEAFF
>few|TRBJ2-3|14|-|TRBV27
TGTGCCAGCAGTTCCAGGGAGGGCACAGATACGCAGTATTTT
CASSSREGTDTQYF
>many|TRBJ2-1|16|TRBD2|TRBV24-1
TGTGCCACCAGTGGCCTACTAGCGGGGGGGTACAATGAGCAGTTCTTC
CATSGLLAGGYNEQFF
>-|TRBJ2-2|15|TRBD2|TRBV5-1
TGCGCCAGCAGCACGGGAGCGGGGAGAACCGGGGAGCTGTTTTTT
CASSTGAGRTGELFF
>-|TRBJ2-3|17|TRBD2|TRBV12-3/TRBV12-4
TGTGCCAGCAGTCCGGGACTAGCGGGAGGGAGCACAGATACGCAGTATTTT
CASSPGLAGGSTDTQYF
>few|TRBJ2-5|15|TRBD1|TRBV3-1
TGTGCCAGCAGCCAATCGGGACAGCCCCAGGGGACCCAGTACTTC
CASSQSGQPQGTQYF
>few|TRBJ2-1|14|-|TRBV6-1
TGTGCCAGCAGTGCTATACAGGGATACAATGAGCAGTTCTTC
CASSAIQGYNEQFF
>-|TRBJ1-6|20|TRBD1|TRBV11-1
TGTGCCAGCAGCTTAGTCGCGACAGGGGTTCTACCCTCCTATAATTCACCCCTCCACTTT
CASSLVATGVLPSYNSPLHF
>few|TRBJ2-1|14|-|TRBV6-1
TGTGCCAGCCTCCCGCGGACAGTCCCGGATGAGCAGTTCTTC
CASLPRTVPDEQFF
>-|TRBJ2-1|18|TRBD2|TRBV11-2
TGTGCCAGCAGCTCTGCCCGACTAGCGGGAGGCCCAACTAATGAGCAGTTCTTC
CASSSARLAGGPTNEQFF
>-|TRBJ2-1|16|-|TRBV7-2
TGTGCCAGCAGCTTAATGAGCAGGGCCACCTACAATGAGCAGTTCTTC
CASSLMSRATYNEQFF
>-|TRBJ2-7|14|-|TRBV5-4
TGTGCCAGCAGCTTCTGGGGCGAAGGGTACGAGCAGTACTTC
CASSFWGEGYEQYF
>few|TRBJ2-3|16|-|TRBV20-1
TGCAGTGCTCGAGTATCGGACTCCTTATACTTCGATACGCAGTATTTT
CSARVSDSLYFDTQYF
>few|TRBJ2-7|13|-|TRBV20-1
TGCAGTGCTAGAGCGACATCTAGAGAATCACAGTACTTC
CSARATSRESQYF
>-|TRBJ2-7|14|-|TRBV5-1
TGCGCCAGCAGCTCTCAGGACACTTCCTACGAGCAGTACTTC
CASSSQDTSYEQYF
>many|TRBJ1-1|15|-|TRBV28
TGTGCCAGCACCTCGGCAGGGGCCCGCGGGACTGAAGCTTTCTTT
CASTSAGARGTEAFF
>-|TRBJ2-7|14|-|TRBV7-8
TGTGCCAGCAGCAACAAACATTACTCCTACGAGCAGTACTTC
CASSNKHYSYEQYF
>few|TRBJ2-1|18|TRBD2|TRBV6-2/TRBV6-3
TGTGCCAGCAGTTACGGTTCTAGCGGTTTGGTCCCCTACAATGAGCAGTTCTTC
CASSYGSSGLVPYNEQFF
>-|TRBJ2-2|15|-|TRBV28
TGTGCCAGCAGAACCGGGGCCTTAGGAGGCGGGGAGCTGTTTTTT
CASRTGALGGGELFF
>-|TRBJ1-5|16|-|TRBV20-1
TGCAGTGCTAGAGAGAGGGCGTGGGGCCCGGATCAGCCCCAGCATTTT
CSARERAWGPDQPQHF
>few|TRBJ2-7|16|TRBD2|TRBV6-2/TRBV6-3
TGTGCCAGCAGCCGAAACCCTAGCGGGAGTACCTTCGAGCAGTACTTC
CASSRNPSGSTFEQYF
>few|TRBJ2-2|15|-|TRBV7-3
TGTGCCAGCAGCTTAAGTTCCGGTGTATCCGGGGAGCTGTTTTTT
CASSLSSGVSGELFF
>few|TRBJ2-3|13|-|TRBV5-5
TGTGCCAGCAGCTGGGGGACCTCAGATACGCAGTATTTT
CASSWGTSDTQYF
>-|TRBJ2-3|16|-|TRBV15
TGTGCCACCAGCAGAGAGTATCCAGCCCTCACAGATACGCAGTATTTT
CATSREYPALTDTQYF
>many|TRBJ2-1|15|TRBD2|TRBV7-8
TGTGCCAGCAGCTTAGTGTCTAGCGGGTCCCCGCGGGAGTTCTTC
CASSLVSSGSPREFF
>few|TRBJ2-7|15|-|TRBV7-2
TGTGCCAGACTTCGGACGGCTCAAAGCCCCTACGAGCAGTACTTC
CARLRTAQSPYEQYF